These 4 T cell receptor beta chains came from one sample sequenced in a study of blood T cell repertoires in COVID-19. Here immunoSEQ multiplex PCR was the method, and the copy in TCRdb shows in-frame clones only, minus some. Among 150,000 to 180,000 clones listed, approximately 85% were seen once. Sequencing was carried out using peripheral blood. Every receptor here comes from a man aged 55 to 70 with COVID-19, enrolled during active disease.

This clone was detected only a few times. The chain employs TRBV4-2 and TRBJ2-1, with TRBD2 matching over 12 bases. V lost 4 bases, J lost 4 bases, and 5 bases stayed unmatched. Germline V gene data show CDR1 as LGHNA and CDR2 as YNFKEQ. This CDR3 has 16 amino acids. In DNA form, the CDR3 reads TGTGCCAGCAGCCCGACGACTAGCGGGGGATACAATGAGCAGTTCTTC. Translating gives CASSPTTSGGYNEQFF.

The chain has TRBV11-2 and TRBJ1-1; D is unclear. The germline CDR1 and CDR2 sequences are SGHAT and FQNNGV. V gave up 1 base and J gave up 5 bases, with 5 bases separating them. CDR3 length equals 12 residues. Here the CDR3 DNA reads TGTGCCAGCAGCTTAGCGGGGACTGAAGCTTTCTTT. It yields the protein CASSLAGTEAFF. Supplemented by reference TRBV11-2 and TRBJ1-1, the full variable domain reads EAGVAQSPRYKIIEKRQSVAFWCNPISGHATLYWYQQILGQGPKLLIQFQNNGVVDDSQLPKDRFSAERLKGVDSTLKIQPAKLEDSAVYLCASSLAGTEAFFGQGTRLTVV.

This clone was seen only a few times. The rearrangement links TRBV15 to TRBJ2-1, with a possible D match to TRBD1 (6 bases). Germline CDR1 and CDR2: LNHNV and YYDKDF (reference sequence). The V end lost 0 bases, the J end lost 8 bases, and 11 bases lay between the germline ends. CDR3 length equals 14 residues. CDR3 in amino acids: CATSRDGAGDEQFF. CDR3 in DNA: TGTGCCACCAGCAGAGACGGGGCAGGGGATGAGCAGTTCTTC.

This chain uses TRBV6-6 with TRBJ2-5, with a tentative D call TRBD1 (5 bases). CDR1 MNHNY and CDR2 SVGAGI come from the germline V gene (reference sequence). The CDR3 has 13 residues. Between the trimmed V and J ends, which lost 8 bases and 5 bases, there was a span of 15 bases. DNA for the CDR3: TGTGCCAGCTCCCTACCAGGGTCGGAGACCCAGTACTTC. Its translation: CASSLPGSETQYF.